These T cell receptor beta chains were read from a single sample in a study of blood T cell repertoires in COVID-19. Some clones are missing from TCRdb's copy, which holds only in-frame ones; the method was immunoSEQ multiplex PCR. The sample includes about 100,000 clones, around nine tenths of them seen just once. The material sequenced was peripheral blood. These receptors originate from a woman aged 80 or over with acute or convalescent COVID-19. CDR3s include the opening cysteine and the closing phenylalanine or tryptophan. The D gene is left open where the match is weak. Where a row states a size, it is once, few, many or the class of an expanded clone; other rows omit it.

cdr3_nt: TGTGCCAGTAGTAGCAGACTCAGCCATGGCTACACCTTC
cdr3_aa: CASSSRLSHGYTF
v_call: TRBV19
clone_size: once
j_call: TRBJ1-2
d_call: NA

cdr3_nt: TGCAGCGTTGAAGATATAGGGGGAGCCAAAAACATTCAGTACTTC
cdr3_aa: CSVEDIGGAKNIQYF
v_call: TRBV29-1
clone_size: NA
j_call: TRBJ2-4
d_call: NA

cdr3_nt: TGTGCCAGTAGAAAGACAGGGGAATACTACGAGCAGTACTTC
cdr3_aa: CASRKTGEYYEQYF
v_call: TRBV19
clone_size: few
j_call: TRBJ2-7
d_call: TRBD1

cdr3_nt: TGTGCCAGCAGCCGGGGAGAGGACAGGGGTGATTCACCCCTCCACTTT
cdr3_aa: CASSRGEDRGDSPLHF
v_call: TRBV3-1/TRBV3-2
clone_size: NA
j_call: TRBJ1-6
d_call: TRBD1

cdr3_nt: TGTGCCAGCAGCCCTGGACTTATTCGTTACGAGCAGTACTTC
cdr3_aa: CASSPGLIRYEQYF
v_call: TRBV3-1/TRBV3-2
clone_size: NA
j_call: TRBJ2-7
d_call: NA

cdr3_nt: TGTGCCAGCAGCCCTCCGGGACAGAAGAACACTGAAGCTTTCTTT
cdr3_aa: CASSPPGQKNTEAFF
v_call: TRBV9
clone_size: few
j_call: TRBJ1-1
d_call: TRBD1

cdr3_nt: TGTGCCAGCAGTGTCACAGCGAACACCGGGGAGCTGTTTTTT
cdr3_aa: CASSVTANTGELFF
v_call: TRBV2
clone_size: once
j_call: TRBJ2-2
d_call: NA

cdr3_nt: TGTGCCAGCAGTGAATCCGGGGTTGAGGAGACCCAGTACTTC
cdr3_aa: CASSESGVEETQYF
v_call: TRBV25-1
clone_size: once
j_call: TRBJ2-5
d_call: NA

cdr3_nt: TGTGCCAGCAGCTTGGCCCCATTACTAAACACCGGGGAGCTGTTTTTT
cdr3_aa: CASSLAPLLNTGELFF
v_call: TRBV5-4
clone_size: NA
j_call: TRBJ2-2
d_call: NA

cdr3_nt: TGTGCCAGCAGCTTTGCCCTGGCTAGCGGGATAATGGTACCCTACGAGCAGTACTTC
cdr3_aa: CASSFALASGIMVPYEQYF
v_call: TRBV7-2
clone_size: NA
j_call: TRBJ2-7
d_call: TRBD2